These 8 T cell receptor beta chains originate from one sample sequenced in a study of patients and donors after allogeneic stem cell transplantation. TCRdb ran MiXCR on the RT-PCR reads and lists one entry per CDR3 protein. The profile covers 400,000 to 500,000 distinct CDR3 sequences, with 16% appearing a single time and 7% to 7.5% taken by the ten largest. Source material: blood, either unsorted or a sorted T cell fraction (not recorded which). All receptors derive from a human donor who was either an allogeneic HSCT recipient or a stem cell or donor lymphocyte infusion donor (not recorded which). It is not recorded whose cells these are; they may come from a transplant donor.

This clonotype was seen at least ten times. The chain joins TRBV19 to TRBJ1-5; weak D call: TRBD1 (5 bases). This CDR3 has 14 amino acids. CDR1 is LNHDA and CDR2 is SQIVND in the germline V gene (reference sequence). V was cut by 4 bases and J by 7 bases, with 14 bases left in between. CDR3: CASSRIQGRQPQHF. The CDR3 nucleotides read TGTGCCAGTAGTAGAATCCAGGGACGGCAGCCCCAGCATTTT. Full variable domain (rest looked up from reference TRBV19 and TRBJ1-5): DGGITQSPKYLFRKEGQNVTLSCEQNLNHDAMYWYRQDPGQGLRLIYYSQIVNDFQKGDIAEGYSVSREKKESFPLTVTSAQKNPTAFYLCASSRIQGRQPQHFGDGTRLSIL.

The sample holds a few counts of this clonotype. The chain links TRBV9 to TRBJ1-1; D is ambiguous. Trimming took off 0 bases at V and 4 bases at J, with 10 bases between the two ends. Germline V gives CDR1 SGDLS, CDR2 YYNGEE. The CDR3 runs 14 residues. The DNA for the CDR3 is TGTGCCAGCAGCGTAGAGGGAGGCCGCACTGAAGCTTTCTTT. Its translation: CASSVEGGRTEAFF.

The CDR3 DNA sequence: TGTGCCAGCAGTTTTTGGGACAGGGGAATTTTAGAAGGCTACACCTTC. This encodes CASSFWDRGILEGYTF. The J gene is TRBJ1-2, the V gene TRBV27; TRBD1 matches at 10 bases. This CDR3 is built from 16 residues. The ends lost 3 bases at V and 8 bases at J; junction bases unmatched: 12. The V gene's germline CDR1 is MNHEY and CDR2 SMNVEV (reference sequence).

This clonotype showed up just a few times. The CDR3 nucleotides are TGTGCCAGCATCGGACAGGGCGGTCTCTATGGCTACACCTTC. Translating gives CASIGQGGLYGYTF. This rearrangement joins TRBV2 to TRBJ1-2; TRBD1 aligns across 8 bases. The CDR3 consists of 14 residues. V shed 7 bases and J 4 bases; nucleotides not matched to a gene: 8. Per germline, CDR1 SNHLY and CDR2 FYNNEI.

In this sample, this clonotype turned up a few times. The DNA for the CDR3 is TGTGCCAGCAGTTACTTGGGGATTGCGGGTATTGGCTACACCTTC. As protein: CASSYLGIAGIGYTF. The chain joins TRBV6-5 to TRBJ1-2; no clear D. The germline CDR1 and CDR2 sequences are MNHEY and SVGAGI. The CDR3 runs 15 residues. The ends were cut back, 1 base at V and 7 bases at J, with 16 bases in the middle.

This clonotype showed up many times. The V and J genes are TRBV12-3 or TRBV12-4 and TRBJ2-2; D call uncertain. The CDR3 contains 14 residues. V gave up 2 bases and J gave up 6 bases, with 10 bases separating them. CDR3 sequence: CASSLIGFAGELFF. The CDR3, as DNA: TGTGCCAGCAGTTTAATAGGTTTCGCCGGGGAGCTGTTTTTT.

This clonotype has only a few counts. The gene calls are TRBV12-3 or TRBV12-4 and TRBJ2-5; D is ambiguous. Trimming removed 7 bases at V and 4 bases at J, with 7 bases between. CDR3 length: 11 residues. The DNA for the CDR3 is TGTGCCAGCAAAAAGGGAGAGACCCAGTACTTC. Translation gives CASKKGETQYF.

V and J are TRBV9 and TRBJ2-1, with TRBD2 matching over 7 bases. V trimming: 0 bases; J trimming: 3 bases; junction bases outside the gene matches: 12. Germline V lookup: CDR1 SGDLS, CDR2 YYNGEE. This CDR3 has 18 residues. In nucleotides, the CDR3 is TGTGCCAGCAGCGTAGAAGTTGGTGTAGCGGGCCGCTACAATGAGCAGTTCTTC. Translation: CASSVEVGVAGRYNEQFF.